This record covers a single TCR beta chain. This sample stems from a study of blood T cell repertoires in COVID-19. Germline V CDR1 and CDR2: DFQATT, SNEGSKA (reference sequence). The CDR3 is 13 amino acids. The V gene lost 3 bases and the J gene lost 2 bases, with 7 bases spanning the gap. The protocol was immunoSEQ multiplex PCR, while the TCRdb copy is restricted to in-frame clones and leaves out a portion. Of roughly 150,000 clones listed, about nine tenths are singletons. The chain is built from TRBV20-1 and TRBJ1-4; D not certain. What was sequenced was PBMCs or T cells enriched from blood (not recorded which). The source is a woman aged 40 to 50 who had been exposed to COVID-19. The CDR3, as DNA: TGCAGTGCTAGTCAGGATACTAATGAAAAACTGTTTTTT. Translation gives CSASQDTNEKLFF.